The clone carrying this T cell receptor (beta chain) was counted only a few times. The antigen is not known. This sample stems from a study of beta chain features in type 1 diabetes. Study-level findings and limits: TCRB CDR3s were moderately but significantly shorter in Type 1 diabetes patients in all four CD4+ subsets.

The isolated RNA, all of it, was reverse transcribed, so expressed TCRB transcripts were what got sequenced. Using immunoSEQ multiplex PCR, the repertoire was profiled, and TCRdb retains in-frame clones only, with some absent. The sample carries 250,000 to 300,000 clones, roughly 13% recorded once. This CDR3 region has 14 residues. Germline values: CDR1 SGHRS, CDR2 YFSETQ. V gave up 4 bases and J gave up 5 bases; unmatched junction bases: 4. Sorting of CD4+ naive, central memory, regulatory and stem cell-like memory cells was performed via CD45RO/CCR7/CD25/CD127/CD95/CD27. This TCR derives from a man aged 30 to 45 with type 1 diabetes. This chain links TRBV5-1 with TRBJ2-7; 12 positions match TRBD1. The specimen was naive CD4+ T cells from blood. The CDR3 loop is CASSPGTGGNEQYF. CDR3 nucleotides: TGCGCCAGCAGCCCAGGGACAGGGGGCAACGAGCAGTACTTC. The complete variable domain, with remaining parts taken from reference TRBV5-1 and TRBJ2-7, reads KAGVTQTPRYLIKTRGQQVTLSCSPISGHRSVSWYQQTPGQGLQFLFEYFSETQRNKGNFPGRFSGRQFSNSRSEMNVSTLELGDSALYLCASSPGTGGNEQYFGPGTRLTVT.